The 5 T cell receptor beta chains in this list originate from one sample, sequenced in a study of T-cell reconstitution after alpha-beta-depleted transplantation in children. During its preparation, the TCRbeta library received unique molecular identifiers. TCRdb passed the PCR reads through MiXCR, listing each CDR3 protein once. The sample lists 98,000 or so distinct CDR3 sequences, 5% to 7% seen once, with roughly 23% in the top ten. The sequences come from PBMCs, mostly from graft donor cells, collected 360 days after TCRalphabeta/CD19-depleted stem cell transplant. Receptors originate from a male patient aged 2 to 9 who had a stem cell transplant for acute lymphoblastic leukemia, so the T cells may come from the graft donor.

This clonotype was detected ten times or more. V usage is TRBV15 and J usage is TRBJ2-3; tentative D call: TRBD1 (5 bases). CDR1 is LNHNV and CDR2 is YYDKDF in the germline V gene (reference sequence). V lost 3 bases to trimming and J lost 5 bases, with 15 bases between them. The CDR3 has 15 amino acids. The CDR3 DNA is TGTGCCACCAGCAGGGAGCCTGGTAGGGGAGATACGCAGTATTTT. Translating it yields CATSREPGRGDTQYF.

This clonotype was recorded at least ten times. The chain is built from TRBV6-2 or TRBV6-3 and TRBJ2-5; D is unclear. Looked up from germline, CDR1 is MNHEY and CDR2 is SVGEGT. The CDR3 loop spans 11 amino acids. V lost 2 bases and J 3 bases, leaving 1 base between the germline ends. The CDR3: CASSYEETQYF. In DNA form, the CDR3 reads TGTGCCAGCAGTTACGAAGAGACCCAGTACTTC.

To note about this clonotype: A read error may be the cause here, since a much bigger clone is one base away. The chain links TRBV15 to TRBJ2-7, with D tentatively TRBD1 (5 bases). Germline-derived CDR1 and CDR2 are LNHNV and YYDKDF (reference sequence). This CDR3 has 11 amino acids. CDR3 residues: CATSKGYEQHF. DNA for the CDR3: TGTGCCACCAGCAAGGGGTACGAGCAGCACTTC.

This clonotype was seen ten or more times. The J gene is TRBJ2-3, the V gene TRBV27, with TRBD1 as a possible D gene (5 bases). V was cut by 8 bases and J by 2 bases, with 23 bases left in between. Germline lookup yields CDR1 MNHEY and CDR2 SMNVEV (reference sequence). This CDR3 spans 17 amino acids. The CDR3 reads CASHPEPRQGYTDTQYF. The CDR3 DNA sequence: TGTGCCAGCCATCCTGAACCTCGGCAGGGCTACACAGATACGCAGTATTTT.

At least ten counts were recorded for this clonotype. The chain couples TRBV4-2 to TRBJ2-1; D may be TRBD2 (5 bases). V was trimmed by 1 base and J by 8 bases, leaving 15 bases between them. This CDR3 contains 15 residues. CDR1 and CDR2 (germline): LGHNA, YNFKEQ. The CDR3 sequence: CASSQGAGVVYEQFF. In DNA form, the CDR3 reads TGTGCCAGCAGCCAAGGTGCGGGTGTTGTCTATGAGCAGTTCTTC.